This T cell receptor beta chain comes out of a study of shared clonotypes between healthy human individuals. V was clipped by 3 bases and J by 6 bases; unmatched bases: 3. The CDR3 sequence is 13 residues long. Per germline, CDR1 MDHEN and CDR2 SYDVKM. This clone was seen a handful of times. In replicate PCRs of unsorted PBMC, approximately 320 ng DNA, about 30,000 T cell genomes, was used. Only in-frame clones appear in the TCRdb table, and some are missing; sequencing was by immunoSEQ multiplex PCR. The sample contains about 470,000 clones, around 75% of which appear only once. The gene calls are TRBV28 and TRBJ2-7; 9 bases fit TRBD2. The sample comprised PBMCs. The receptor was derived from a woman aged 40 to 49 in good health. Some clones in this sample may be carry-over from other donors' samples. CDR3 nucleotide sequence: TGTGCCAGCAGTTTTCGCGGGAGGGGCGAGCAGTACTTC. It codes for CASSFRGRGEQYF.